The 32 T cell receptor beta chains in this list originate from one sample, sequenced in a study of CD4 T cells in relation to SARS-CoV-2 and coronaviruses. The unexposed donors gave CD4+ T cells in about 2010-2019, prior to COVID-19. The cells were cultured for 10 days before CD4+ T cells were isolated. This table comes from immunoSEQ multiplex PCR, and its TCRdb copy is limited to in-frame clones, with some not included. There are over 10,000 clones in the sample; about 72% occur only once, and roughly 14% lies in the top ten. Antigen specificity for these receptors is unknown. Sequences were obtained from CD4+ T cells from PBMCs, cultured in vitro. These receptors all stem from a human donor in good health.

This clone was counted between two and nine times. The chain has TRBV28 and TRBJ1-6; 8 nucleotides agree with TRBD1. Germline CDR1 is MDHEN and CDR2 is SYDVKM. The CDR3 totals 14 residues. V was clipped by 5 bases and J by 5 bases; unmatched bases: 2. DNA of the CDR3: TGTGCCAGCAGTCAGACAGGGGATAATTCACCCCTCCACTTT. Translating gives CASSQTGDNSPLHF.

The chain has TRBV29-1 and TRBJ2-5; D gene uncertain. The CDR3 loop spans 12 amino acids. In germline, CDR1 is SQVTM, CDR2 ANQGSEA. With 4 bases removed from V and 0 bases from J, the gap between germline ends came to 6 bases. CDR3 DNA: TGCAGCGTTGGGCAGAACCAAGAGACCCAGTACTTC. This sequence encodes CSVGQNQETQYF.

This sequence joins TRBV7-2 and TRBJ2-1; D unclear. Germline CDR1 is SGHTA and CDR2 is FQGNSA. V lost 1 base to trimming and J lost 4 bases, with 11 bases between them. The CDR3 length is 15 residues. The CDR3: CASSLDPGPYNEQFF. CDR3 nucleotide sequence: TGTGCCAGCAGCTTAGACCCTGGCCCTTACAATGAGCAGTTCTTC.

The chain carries TRBV4-3 and TRBJ1-1; no firm D call. The CDR3 runs to 16 residues. V gave up 5 bases and J gave up 2 bases, with 18 bases separating them. Germline-derived CDR1 and CDR2 are LGHNA and YSLEER. The CDR3, as DNA: TGCGCCAGCAGCGCATATACCGCAGGACCCAACACTGAAGCTTTCTTT. Translated: CASSAYTAGPNTEAFF.

The V gene is TRBV9, the J gene TRBJ1-3, with 8 bases aligning to TRBD1. With 3 bases clipped from V and 0 bases from J, the junction kept 5 bases outside the gene matches. This CDR3 comprises 16 residues. CDR1 and CDR2 from the germline V gene are SGDLS and YYNGEE. The CDR3 reads CASSEGQAGSGNTIYF. CDR3 nucleotides: TGTGCCAGCAGCGAGGGACAGGCCGGCTCTGGAAACACCATATATTTT.

The chain carries TRBV5-6 and TRBJ1-1; D gene ambiguous. Germline CDR1 reads SGHDT; CDR2 reads YYEEEE. The V gene lost 2 bases and the J gene lost 10 bases, with 12 bases spanning the gap. The CDR3 has 12 residues. The CDR3 nucleotides are TGTGCCAGCAGCTTTCGGAGGGATGGAGCTTTCTTT. Translation gives CASSFRRDGAFF.

This chain uses TRBV9 with TRBJ2-3; D is perhaps TRBD2 (6 bases). The CDR3 is 16 amino acids. V was shortened by 0 bases and J by 3 bases, with 14 bases between the two germline ends. Germline values: CDR1 SGDLS, CDR2 YYNGEE. CDR3 DNA: TGTGCCAGCAGCGTAGATGGCGGGGTCTCTACAGATACGCAGTATTTT. It is translated as CASSVDGGVSTDTQYF. Full variable domain (missing parts from reference TRBV9 and TRBJ2-3): DSGVTQTPKHLITATGQRVTLRCSPRSGDLSVYWYQQSLDQGLQFLIQYYNGEERAKGNILERFSAQQFPDLHSELNLSSLELGDSALYFCASSVDGGVSTDTQYFGPGTRLTVL.

J is TRBJ2-5 and V is TRBV3-1 (or the pseudogene TRBV3-2); D ambiguous. The CDR3 totals 15 residues. Germline CDR1 reads LGHDT; CDR2 reads YNNKEL (reference sequence). V was cut by 0 bases and J by 2 bases, with 10 bases left in between. The CDR3 protein is CASSQDPYSQETQYF. CDR3 DNA: TGTGCCAGCAGCCAAGACCCATACAGTCAAGAGACCCAGTACTTC.

The chain has TRBV10-3 and TRBJ1-1; 8 bases are a match to TRBD1. Trimming removed 10 bases from V and 7 bases from J; junction bases left unmatched: 14. Germline loops: CDR1 ENHRY, CDR2 SYGVKD. The CDR3 runs 14 residues. The CDR3 bases are TGTGCCACCCAGGGGGCGCGGGTTACTGATGAAGCTTTCTTT. Amino acids: CATQGARVTDEAFF.

This clone was recorded once. The chain has TRBV9 and TRBJ2-7; D possibly corresponds to TRBD2 (6 bases). The CDR3 is 13 amino acids. Germline-derived CDR1 and CDR2 are SGDLS and YYNGEE. V gave up 1 base and J gave up 7 bases, with 12 bases separating them. CDR3 sequence reads: CASSVFDGSEQYF. As DNA, the CDR3 is TGTGCCAGCAGCGTATTTGACGGGAGTGAGCAGTACTTC.

This chain joins TRBV27 and TRBJ1-3; D remains ambiguous. The CDR3 is 14 amino acids. With 6 bases removed from V and 4 bases from J, the gap between germline ends came to 13 bases. The germline V gene has CDR1 MNHEY and CDR2 SMNVEV (reference sequence). CDR3 sequence: CASSPLSTGNTIYF. The CDR3 DNA follows: TGTGCCAGCAGCCCGTTGTCGACAGGAAACACCATATATTTT.

Turning to this clone: Other nucleotide sequences from this sample produce the same CDR3. This chain links TRBV19 with TRBJ2-1, with 12 positions matching TRBD1. From germline, CDR1 is LNHDA and CDR2 SQIVND (reference sequence). With V trimmed by 8 bases and J by 15 bases, 11 bases remained unmatched. The length of the CDR3 is 13 residues. The CDR3 nucleotides read TGTGCCAGTTCCGGGACAGGGGGCGCTAATCGGTTCTTC. Its translation: CASSGTGGANRFF.

The J gene is TRBJ2-1, the V gene TRBV24-1, with unresolved D. V lost 6 bases, J lost 12 bases, and 11 bases lay in between. CDR1 and CDR2 from the germline V gene are KGHDR and SFDVKD. The CDR3 spans 11 residues. The CDR3 region has the DNA TGTGCCACCAGTTCTATAATAACGCAGTTCTTC. Its translation: CATSSIITQFF.

J is TRBJ2-1 and V is TRBV29-1; D not resolved. The V and J ends lost 2 bases and 4 bases respectively, with 9 bases between them. The CDR3 spans 13 residues. Germline-derived CDR1 and CDR2 are SQVTM and ANQGSEA. CDR3 coding DNA: TGCAGCGTTGAATCAGCTGGGTACAATGAGCAGTTCTTC. Its protein product is CSVESAGYNEQFF.

The rearrangement joins TRBV6-5 to TRBJ2-5, with 7 bases lining up with TRBD1. V was pared by 2 bases and J by 5 bases, with 5 bases of the junction left unmatched. There are 14 residues in the CDR3. CDR1 and CDR2 from the germline V gene are MNHEY and SVGAGI. This chain's CDR3 is CASSYQSQGETQYF. The DNA for the CDR3 is TGTGCCAGCAGTTACCAATCACAGGGGGAGACCCAGTACTTC.

The V gene is TRBV6-2 or TRBV6-3, the J gene TRBJ1-5; 9 bases are shared with TRBD1. Germline V CDR1 and CDR2: MNHEY, SVGEGT. The ends lost 0 bases at V and 6 bases at J; junction bases unmatched: 6. CDR3 size: 16 residues. The CDR3 spells CASSYSGDRGIQPQHF. In DNA, the CDR3 is TGTGCCAGCAGTTACTCGGGCGACAGGGGGATTCAGCCCCAGCATTTT.

J is TRBJ2-1 and V is TRBV14, with D possibly being TRBD1 (6 bases). This CDR3 has 17 residues. Per germline, CDR1 SGHDN and CDR2 FVKESK. The germline V and J ends were trimmed by 5 bases and 0 bases, with 17 bases remaining between them. The CDR3 sequence: CASSKIQGRASYNEQFF. Written as DNA, the CDR3 is TGTGCCAGCAGCAAGATACAGGGACGGGCCTCCTACAATGAGCAGTTCTTC.

The rearrangement links TRBV19 to TRBJ2-5; 14 bases are a match to TRBD2. The CDR3 spans 18 residues. V shed 5 bases, J shed 4 bases, and the junction held 12 bases outside the gene matches. Germline V gives CDR1 LNHDA, CDR2 SQIVND (reference sequence). The CDR3 reads CASSSPFGTSGRGETQYF. The CDR3 bases are TGTGCCAGTAGTTCCCCCTTCGGGACTAGCGGGAGAGGAGAGACCCAGTACTTC.

The chain combines TRBV6-2 or TRBV6-3 with TRBJ2-2; 11 bases agree with TRBD2. CDR3 size: 17 residues. Trimming removed 2 bases from V and 8 bases from J; junction bases left unmatched: 10. CDR1 is MNHEY and CDR2 is SVGEGT in the germline V gene. The CDR3 DNA sequence: TGTGCCAGCAGTTACCCTAGCGGGGGGTTGAATTCTGGGGAGCTGTTTTTT. Amino acids: CASSYPSGGLNSGELFF.

The V and J genes are TRBV5-5 and TRBJ1-2, with 9 bases identical to TRBD1. CDR3 length equals 16 residues. Germline assignment: CDR1 SGHKS and CDR2 YYEKEE (reference sequence). The trim removed 2 bases at V and 0 bases at J, leaving 5 bases unmatched. The CDR3 bases are TGTGCCAGCAGCTTAACAGGGGGCCAAGCTAACTATGGCTACACCTTC. The encoded protein is CASSLTGGQANYGYTF.

The chain employs TRBV7-2 and TRBJ1-5, with D uncertain. Looked up from germline, CDR1 is SGHTA and CDR2 is FQGNSA. Between the trimmed V and J ends, which lost 2 bases and 0 bases, there was a span of 8 bases. This CDR3 region has 15 residues. CDR3 sequence reads: CASSLNSYSNQPQHF. The CDR3 DNA reads TGTGCCAGCAGCTTAAATAGTTATAGCAATCAGCCCCAGCATTTT.

The chain employs TRBV7-2 and TRBJ2-3; no definite D call. The CDR3 spans 11 residues. Germline CDR1 and CDR2: SGHTA and FQGNSA. The V end was cut by 5 bases, the J end by 11 bases, with 11 bases between. The chain's CDR3 is CASSSGWLQYF. The CDR3 region has the DNA TGTGCCAGCAGCAGTGGGTGGCTGCAGTATTTT.

In its sample, this clone was seen once. The V gene is TRBV6-2 or TRBV6-3, the J gene TRBJ2-3; 10 nucleotides line up with TRBD2. The V and J ends lost 5 bases and 2 bases, in that order; junction bases with no gene match: 4. Per the germline V gene, CDR1 is MNHEY and CDR2 is SVGEGT. The CDR3 is 15 amino acids. CDR3 in amino acids: CASSIAGGLTDTQYF. Written as DNA, the CDR3 is TGTGCCAGCAGTATAGCGGGAGGACTCACAGATACGCAGTATTTT.

V is TRBV9 and J is TRBJ2-3; D is ambiguous. Trimming took 1 base from V and 2 from J, leaving 11 bases between them. This CDR3 comprises 15 residues. CDR1 and CDR2 from the germline V gene are SGDLS and YYNGEE. CDR3 bases: TGTGCCAGCAGCGTAAGACACGGCTCCACAGATACGCAGTATTTT. Amino acid sequence: CASSVRHGSTDTQYF.

J is TRBJ1-2 and V is TRBV4-1; TRBD1 aligns across 7 bases. CDR3 length: 17 amino acids. After removal of 3 bases from V and 2 bases from J, the junction contained 12 bases not matched to a gene. Germline assignment: CDR1 MGHRA and CDR2 YSYEKL. As DNA, the CDR3 is TGCGCCAGCAGCCACCTTCGAAGGACAGGCGGAAACTATGGCTACACCTTC. Amino acid sequence: CASSHLRRTGGNYGYTF.

The chain recombines TRBV7-2 with TRBJ2-3, with a possible D match to TRBD2 (6 bases). Trimming pared 5 bases from V and 1 base from J, leaving 16 bases between. This CDR3 contains 16 residues. Germline V gives CDR1 SGHTA, CDR2 FQGNSA. DNA of the CDR3: TGTGCCAGCAGCCCGGCCTGGGGGGAGGGCACAGATACGCAGTATTTT. Its translation is CASSPAWGEGTDTQYF.

The chain's CDR3 is CASSLGGYNEQFF. As DNA, the CDR3 is TGTGCCAGCAGCTTAGGGGGGTACAATGAGCAGTTCTTC. The chain recombines TRBV11-3 with TRBJ2-1, with D perhaps matching TRBD1 or TRBD2 (5 bases each). The germline gives CDR1 SGHNT, CDR2 YENEEA. V was trimmed by 1 base and J by 4 bases, leaving 5 bases between them. The CDR3 spans 13 residues.

The chain recombines TRBV10-3 with TRBJ2-6; D ambiguous. Germline V gene data show CDR1 as ENHRY and CDR2 as SYGVKD. The CDR3 extends over 14 amino acids. Between the trimmed V and J ends, which lost 4 bases and 0 bases, there was a span of 4 bases. CDR3 DNA: TGTGCCATCAGTGGAAACTCTGGGGCCAACGTCCTGACTTTC. It translates to CAISGNSGANVLTF.

V gene TRBV5-1 combines with J gene TRBJ2-2, with 7 positions matching TRBD1. The CDR3 covers 16 residues. Unmatched junction bases numbered 14, after V lost 7 bases and J lost 5 bases. Germline lookup yields CDR1 SGHRS and CDR2 YFSETQ. The CDR3 nucleotides are TGCGCCAGCCACTTAGGGGGACAGAGGATTACCGGGGAGCTGTTTTTT. This translates into CASHLGGQRITGELFF.

The J gene is TRBJ1-5, the V gene TRBV11-2; no definite D call. Trimming removed 5 bases at V and 0 bases at J, with 14 bases between. The CDR3 contains 16 residues. Germline CDR1 is SGHAT and CDR2 is FQNNGV. The chain's CDR3 is CASSPAGLDSNQPQHF. CDR3 in DNA: TGTGCCAGCAGCCCGGCTGGTTTGGATAGCAATCAGCCCCAGCATTTT. Supplemented by reference TRBV11-2 and TRBJ1-5, the full variable domain reads EAGVAQSPRYKIIEKRQSVAFWCNPISGHATLYWYQQILGQGPKLLIQFQNNGVVDDSQLPKDRFSAERLKGVDSTLKIQPAKLEDSAVYLCASSPAGLDSNQPQHFGDGTRLSIL.

CDR3 DNA: TGCGCCAGCAGCTTGGATAGCGGGATCTACTCGAATGAGCAGTTCTTC. It specifies CASSLDSGIYSNEQFF. This sequence joins TRBV5-1 and TRBJ2-1, with TRBD2 matching over 8 bases. Looked up from germline, CDR1 is SGHRS and CDR2 is YFSETQ. V lost 0 bases and J lost 7; bases outside the gene matches: 9. The CDR3 runs 16 residues.

The chain couples TRBV6-5 to TRBJ2-2; 7 bases map to TRBD1. The V gene end was trimmed by 2 bases and the J gene end by 5 bases; junction bases not matched to a gene: 5. This CDR3 contains 15 residues. Germline V gives CDR1 MNHEY, CDR2 SVGAGI. Written as DNA, the CDR3 is TGTGCCAGCAGTTACGAGGGGGCACGGACCGGGGAGCTGTTTTTT. Its translation: CASSYEGARTGELFF.